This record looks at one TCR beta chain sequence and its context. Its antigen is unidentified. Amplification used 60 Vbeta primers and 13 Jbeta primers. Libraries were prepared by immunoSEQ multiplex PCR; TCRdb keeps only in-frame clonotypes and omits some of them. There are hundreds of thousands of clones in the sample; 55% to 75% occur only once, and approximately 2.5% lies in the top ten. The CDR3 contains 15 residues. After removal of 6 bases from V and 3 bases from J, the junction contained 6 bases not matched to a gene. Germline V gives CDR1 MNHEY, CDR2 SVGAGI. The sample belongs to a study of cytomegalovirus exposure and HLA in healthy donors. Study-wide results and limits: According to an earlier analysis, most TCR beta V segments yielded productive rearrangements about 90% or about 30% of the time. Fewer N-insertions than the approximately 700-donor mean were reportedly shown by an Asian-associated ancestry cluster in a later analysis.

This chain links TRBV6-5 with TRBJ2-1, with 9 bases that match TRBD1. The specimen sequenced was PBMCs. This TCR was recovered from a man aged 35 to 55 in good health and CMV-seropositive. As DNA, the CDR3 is TGTGCCAGCAGGTCGGGACAGGGTGACTACAATGAGCAGTTCTTC. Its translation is CASRSGQGDYNEQFF.